These 15 T cell receptor beta chains were all obtained from the same sample, sequenced in a study of shared clonotypes between healthy human individuals. CD8 cells regarded as naive lacked CD45RO, were positively chosen for CCR7, and omitted terminally differentiated effector memory CD45RA+ cells. The protocol was immunoSEQ multiplex PCR, while the TCRdb copy is restricted to in-frame clones and leaves out a portion. The repertoire consists of 600,000 or so clones, with 85% to 95% occurring once and the leading ten covering 0.11%. Sequenced input: naive CD8+ T cells sorted from blood. The receptors derive from a woman between 25 and 40 years old in good health.

The chain employs TRBV4-1 and TRBJ1-6; perhaps TRBD1 as D (6 bases). V dropped 1 base and J dropped 5 bases, with 12 bases sitting between them. The CDR3 is made up of 16 amino acids. Germline assignment: CDR1 MGHRA and CDR2 YSYEKL. For the CDR3, the DNA is TGCGCCAGCAGCCAAGTGACAGGCCCTGATAATTCACCCCTCCACTTT. It is translated as CASSQVTGPDNSPLHF.

The V and J genes are TRBV29-1 and TRBJ2-2; D may be TRBD2 (5 bases). From germline, CDR1 is SQVTM and CDR2 ANQGSEA. Trimming shortened V by 3 bases and J by 1 base, and 18 bases separated the two germline ends. The CDR3 covers 17 residues. CDR3: CSVEAQTRMQNTGELFF. CDR3 in DNA: TGCAGCGTTGAGGCTCAAACTAGGATGCAGAACACCGGGGAGCTGTTTTTT.

The CDR3 DNA reads TGTGCCAGCAGCTTGGGGGCGGGAGTAGCCAAAAACATTCAGTACTTC. It codes for CASSLGAGVAKNIQYF. The genes are TRBV5-6 and TRBJ2-4; TRBD2 agrees at 7 bases. CDR3 length equals 16 residues. V gave up 0 bases and J gave up 0 bases; unmatched junction bases: 3. CDR1 and CDR2 from the germline V gene are SGHDT and YYEEEE.

V usage is TRBV6-5 and J usage is TRBJ2-1; D assignment may be TRBD1 or TRBD2 (5 bases each). Between the trimmed V and J ends, which lost 8 bases and 5 bases, there was a span of 19 bases. The CDR3 covers 15 residues. Germline assignment: CDR1 MNHEY and CDR2 SVGAGI. The CDR3 coding sequence is TGTGCCAGCGCGACCCGGGGACGCCCTGACAATGAGCAGTTCTTC. The encoded protein is CASATRGRPDNEQFF.

The V gene is TRBV6-1, the J gene TRBJ2-7; possibly TRBD2 for D (6 bases). The CDR3 runs to 15 residues. Germline V lookup: CDR1 MNHNS, CDR2 SASEGT. The V gene lost 1 base and the J gene lost 0 bases, with 10 bases spanning the gap. The CDR3 sequence is CASSEGDFSSYEQYF. CDR3 DNA sequence: TGTGCCAGCAGTGAAGGGGACTTTAGCTCCTACGAGCAGTACTTC.

V is TRBV14 and J is TRBJ2-7; D possibly corresponds to TRBD1 (5 bases). The CDR3 extends over 14 amino acids. V dropped 5 bases and J dropped 2 bases, with 13 bases sitting between them. CDR1 is SGHDN, CDR2 FVKESK, per germline. The CDR3 loop is CASSRRGAPYEQYF. Here the CDR3 DNA reads TGTGCCAGCAGCAGACGTGGGGCGCCCTACGAGCAGTACTTC. Full variable domain (missing parts from reference TRBV14 and TRBJ2-7): EAGVTQFPSHSVIEKGQTVTLRCDPISGHDNLYWYRRVMGKEIKFLLHFVKESKQDESGMPNNRFLAERTGGTYSTLKVQPAELEDSGVYFCASSRRGAPYEQYFGPGTRLTVT.

This chain connects TRBV19 to TRBJ2-7, with D perhaps TRBD1 or TRBD2 (5 bases each). Germline loops: CDR1 LNHDA, CDR2 SQIVND (reference sequence). The CDR3 spans 14 residues. The V end lost 7 bases, the J end lost 3 bases, and 16 bases lay between the germline ends. CDR3 protein: CASNKGPSFYEQYF. The CDR3 DNA reads as TGTGCCAGTAACAAGGGACCGTCCTTCTACGAGCAGTACTTC.

The chain combines TRBV29-1 with TRBJ2-7; maybe TRBD1 (6 bases). Germline CDR1 reads SQVTM; CDR2 reads ANQGSEA. The CDR3 runs to 12 residues. V lost 2 bases and J 2 bases, leaving 7 bases between the germline ends. CDR3 nucleotide sequence: TGCAGCGTTGAAAACAGGGCCTACGAGCAGTACTTC. This encodes CSVENRAYEQYF.

CDR3: CASRDRNEKLFF. CDR3 bases: TGTGCCAGCAGGGATCGAAATGAAAAACTGTTTTTT. This chain joins TRBV28 and TRBJ1-4; no firm D call. This CDR3 region has 12 residues. The germline V and J ends were trimmed by 6 bases and 5 bases, with 7 bases remaining between them. The germline CDR1 and CDR2 sequences are MDHEN and SYDVKM.

This clone is a singleton in its sample. The V call is TRBV28, the J call TRBJ2-7; the D gene could be TRBD1 or TRBD2 (6 bases each). With 6 bases removed from V and 0 bases from J, the gap between germline ends came to 9 bases. Per germline, CDR1 MDHEN and CDR2 SYDVKM. There are 13 residues in the CDR3. CDR3 nucleotides: TGTGCCAGCAGGGGGGGCCACTCCTACGAGCAGTACTTC. Protein product: CASRGGHSYEQYF.

This clone was seen a single time. This chain's CDR3 is CASRRDTGGANVLTF. CDR3 DNA: TGTGCCAGCAGGCGCGATACTGGGGGGGCCAACGTCCTGACTTTC. V and J are TRBV7-9 and TRBJ2-6; D is ambiguous. The CDR3 runs to 15 residues. Per the germline V gene, CDR1 is SEHNR and CDR2 is FQNEAQ (reference sequence). Trimming took 6 bases from V and 4 from J, leaving 13 bases between them.

This chain uses TRBV4-1 with TRBJ2-3, with 10 positions matching TRBD2. The V gene end was trimmed by 3 bases and the J gene end by 6 bases; junction bases not matched to a gene: 9. Germline V CDR1 and CDR2: MGHRA, YSYEKL. The CDR3 consists of 16 residues. CDR3 in DNA: TGCGCCAGCAGCCACCCTAGCGGGAGTAGGAGTGATACGCAGTATTTT. As protein: CASSHPSGSRSDTQYF.

The genes are TRBV27 and TRBJ2-5; maybe TRBD2 (7 bases). The J call may be incorrect, as the DNA end agrees better with TRBJ2-7. CDR1 and CDR2 from the germline V gene are MNHEY and SMNVEV (reference sequence). This CDR3 region has 14 residues. The CDR3 DNA follows: TGTGCCAGCGGGGAGGGACATAGCTCCTACGAGCAGTACTTC. This encodes CASGEGHSSYEQYF.

DNA of the CDR3: TGTGCCAGCAGCGTGAGTGAGAAGACAGTAAGGCCTGTCGATGAGCAGTTCTTC. Translating gives CASSVSEKTVRPVDEQFF. The chain combines TRBV9 with TRBJ2-1, with D possibly matching TRBD1 (5 bases). Germline CDR1 is SGDLS and CDR2 is YYNGEE. With 2 bases removed from V and 8 bases from J, the gap between germline ends came to 26 bases. CDR3 size: 18 residues. Supplemented by reference TRBV9 and TRBJ2-1, the full variable domain reads DSGVTQTPKHLITATGQRVTLRCSPRSGDLSVYWYQQSLDQGLQFLIQYYNGEERAKGNILERFSAQQFPDLHSELNLSSLELGDSALYFCASSVSEKTVRPVDEQFFGPGTRLTVL.

The V call is TRBV18, the J call TRBJ1-3, with TRBD1 matching over 7 bases. CDR3 size: 14 residues. V trimming: 2 bases; J trimming: 4 bases; junction bases outside the gene matches: 2. The germline gives CDR1 KGHSH, CDR2 LQKENI. DNA of the CDR3: TGTGCCAGCTCACCAGGGACAGACGGAAACACCATATATTTT. It is translated as CASSPGTDGNTIYF.